This T cell receptor beta chain emerged from a study of memory CD4+ T cells and cytomegalovirus serostatus. Authors' data handling: Out-of-frame sequences were removed, leaving about 2,300,000 distinct TCRbeta sequences. The method was immunoSEQ multiplex PCR; TCRdb's version includes in-frame clones alone and lacks a portion of them. The DNA was the basis for D and trimming; V, J and clone size are from that table. The top ten clones hold 1.2% of a sample with under 50,000 clones, roughly four fifths of them seen once. From germline, CDR1 is SNHLY and CDR2 FYNNEI. V was clipped by 6 bases and J by 1 base, with 12 bases between them. CDR3 size: 15 residues. Single viable CD3+CD4+CD8-CD45RO+ cells were sorted as the memory CD4+ T cells.

The specimen sequenced was memory CD4+ T cells from blood. The V call is TRBV2, the J call TRBJ2-2; D is possibly TRBD2 (5 bases). The clonotype comes from an adult in good health and CMV-seropositive. The CDR3 nucleotides are TGTGCCAGCAGCAAGGACGGAGGGAACACCGGGGAGCTGTTTTTT. This translates into CASSKDGGNTGELFF.